Listed below are T cell receptor beta chains from one sample, sequenced in a study of blood T cell repertoires in COVID-19. The protocol was immunoSEQ multiplex PCR, while the TCRdb copy is restricted to in-frame clones and leaves out a portion. The data hold over 150,000 clones, with around nine tenths observed a single time. The sequencing input was peripheral blood. The receptors come from a man between 50 and 59 years old with COVID-19, enrolled during active disease. CDR3s include the opening cysteine and the closing phenylalanine or tryptophan. Fields, in order: V gene, clone size, J gene, D gene, CDR3 DNA, CDR3 protein. A D gene is named only where the DNA matches it firmly. Clone size is shown for a subset of rows, as once, few, many or a class of expanded clone.

V: TRBV9; size: .; J: TRBJ2-3; D: TRBD2; DNA: TGTGCCAGCAGCCTCGCGGGGGGAAACACAGATACGCAGTATTTT; CDR3: CASSLAGGNTDTQYF
V: TRBV24-1; size: .; J: TRBJ2-3; D: TRBD1; DNA: TGTGCCACCAGTGATTTCGGGACAGCCACAGATACGCAGTATTTT; CDR3: CATSDFGTATDTQYF
V: TRBV2; size: .; J: TRBJ2-7; D: .; DNA: TGTGCCAGCAGTGTAGTTGACTCCTACGAGCAGTACTTC; CDR3: CASSVVDSYEQYF
V: TRBV5-8; size: .; J: TRBJ1-2; D: .; DNA: TGTGCCAGCAGCGCAGCCTGGACAGATAACTATGGCTACACCTTC; CDR3: CASSAAWTDNYGYTF
V: TRBV5-1; size: .; J: TRBJ2-3; D: .; DNA: TGCGCCAGCAGCTTGAAGGTTGTTTTCAGGAGCACAGATACGCAGTATTTT; CDR3: CASSLKVVFRSTDTQYF
V: TRBV5-1; size: .; J: TRBJ2-3; D: .; DNA: TGCGCCAGCAGCTTTGACAGGACAGATACGCAGTATTTT; CDR3: CASSFDRTDTQYF
V: TRBV7-2; size: .; J: TRBJ1-2; D: TRBD1; DNA: TGTGCCAGCAGCCTACAACAGGGGGCTGGAGGCTACACCTTC; CDR3: CASSLQQGAGGYTF
V: TRBV5-4; size: .; J: TRBJ2-5; D: TRBD2; DNA: TGTGCCAGCAGCTCAAAACTAGCGGAAGAGACCCAGTACTTC; CDR3: CASSSKLAEETQYF
V: TRBV6-5; size: .; J: TRBJ2-7; D: .; DNA: TGTGCCAGCAGTTACGGGCAGGCCTCCTACGAGCAGTACTTC; CDR3: CASSYGQASYEQYF
V: TRBV11-1; size: .; J: TRBJ1-6; D: .; DNA: TGTGCCAGCAGCTTTGGTCAGGGTGCTGTTTCACCCCTCCACTTT; CDR3: CASSFGQGAVSPLHF
V: TRBV6-2/TRBV6-3; size: .; J: TRBJ1-1; D: .; DNA: TGTGCCAGCAGTGATACAGGGTTCACTGAAGCTTTCTTT; CDR3: CASSDTGFTEAFF
V: TRBV6-5; size: once; J: TRBJ2-7; D: TRBD1; DNA: TGTGCCAGCAGTTACCAGGACAGGGGGCCCTACGAGCAGTACTTC; CDR3: CASSYQDRGPYEQYF
V: TRBV9; size: .; J: TRBJ1-1; D: TRBD1; DNA: TGTGCCAGCAGCGGAGGTGGGACAGGGATGAGGAACACTGAAGCTTTCTTT; CDR3: CASSGGGTGMRNTEAFF
V: TRBV4-3; size: .; J: TRBJ2-7; D: TRBD1; DNA: TGCGCCAGCAGCCAGGACAGGGTTTACGAGCAGTACTTC; CDR3: CASSQDRVYEQYF
V: TRBV5-1; size: .; J: TRBJ2-3; D: TRBD2; DNA: TGCGCCAGCAGCCCACCCGGGACTAGCGGGGGGGGCACAGATACGCAGTATTTT; CDR3: CASSPPGTSGGGTDTQYF
V: TRBV19; size: .; J: TRBJ1-1; D: .; DNA: TGTGCCAGTAGTATCGGGATCATGAACACTGAAGCTTTCTTT; CDR3: CASSIGIMNTEAFF
V: TRBV18; size: .; J: TRBJ1-2; D: .; DNA: TGTGCCAGCTCAGGGGGGGACCTGAATTATGGCTACACCTTC; CDR3: CASSGGDLNYGYTF
V: TRBV6-5; size: .; J: TRBJ1-1; D: TRBD1; DNA: TGTGCCAGCAGCTTGACAGGGGTAGGCACTGAAGCTTTCTTT; CDR3: CASSLTGVGTEAFF
V: TRBV18; size: .; J: TRBJ2-7; D: .; DNA: TGTGCCAGCTCACCAAGTCAGTCCTACGAGCAGTACTTC; CDR3: CASSPSQSYEQYF
V: TRBV2; size: .; J: TRBJ2-3; D: .; DNA: TGTGCCAGCAGTGAGGACTACCCCACAGATACGCAGTATTTT; CDR3: CASSEDYPTDTQYF
V: TRBV19; size: .; J: TRBJ2-2; D: .; DNA: TGTGCCAGTAAAATCTCCCGGATCGGGAGCTTCACCGGGGAGCTGTTTTTT; CDR3: CASKISRIGSFTGELFF
V: TRBV6-6; size: once; J: TRBJ1-1; D: .; DNA: TGTGCCAGCAGTTACGCCCCAGGGGTCGGAACTGAAGCTTTCTTT; CDR3: CASSYAPGVGTEAFF
V: TRBV5-6; size: .; J: TRBJ2-3; D: .; DNA: TGTGCCAGCAGCCCTAGACTCAACACAGATACGCAGTATTTT; CDR3: CASSPRLNTDTQYF
V: TRBV5-4; size: .; J: TRBJ2-5; D: TRBD2; DNA: TGTGCCAGCAGCTTGCGAAGCGGGGGGGAGGAGACCCAGTACTTC; CDR3: CASSLRSGGEETQYF
V: TRBV28; size: .; J: TRBJ2-1; D: TRBD1; DNA: TGTGCCAGCAGTTTAGGACAGGGGGCCAATGAGCAGTTCTTC; CDR3: CASSLGQGANEQFF
V: TRBV4-3; size: .; J: TRBJ2-5; D: TRBD2; DNA: TGCGCCAGCAGCCGCCTAGCGGGGGGGGGAGAGACCCAGTACTTC; CDR3: CASSRLAGGGETQYF
V: TRBV10-3; size: once; J: TRBJ2-7; D: TRBD2; DNA: TGTGCCATCAGGACTAGCGGGACCGCCGAGCAGTACTTC; CDR3: CAIRTSGTAEQYF
V: TRBV6-6; size: .; J: TRBJ2-7; D: .; DNA: TGTGCCAGCAGTTACTCAGGGGACGAGCAGTACTTC; CDR3: CASSYSGDEQYF
V: TRBV15; size: .; J: TRBJ2-3; D: .; DNA: TGTGCCACCAGCAGGGGGCTCCGGGCGCAGTATTTT; CDR3: CATSRGLRAQYF
V: TRBV6-5; size: .; J: TRBJ1-5; D: .; DNA: TGTGCCAGCAGTTCGGGGGGGGGTTTCGGCCAGCCCCAGCATTTT; CDR3: CASSSGGGFGQPQHF
V: TRBV4-2; size: few; J: TRBJ1-4; D: .; DNA: TGTGCCAGCAGCCAAGATGGCGGGGCAACTAATGAAAAACTGTTTTTT; CDR3: CASSQDGGATNEKLFF
V: TRBV12-2; size: .; J: TRBJ1-6; D: .; DNA: TGTGCAAGTCGCTTAGAACGAACAGGCCAAGGGAATTCACCCCTCCACTTT; CDR3: CASRLERTGQGNSPLHF
V: TRBV7-2; size: .; J: TRBJ2-2; D: TRBD1; DNA: TGTGCCAGCAGCTCTTCGGGACAGGCATACACCGGGGAGCTGTTTTTT; CDR3: CASSSSGQAYTGELFF
V: TRBV5-4; size: .; J: TRBJ2-7; D: TRBD2; DNA: TGTGCCAGCAGCCGTCAGCGGGACGGAACCTACGAGCAGTACTTC; CDR3: CASSRQRDGTYEQYF
V: TRBV6-2/TRBV6-3; size: few; J: TRBJ2-3; D: TRBD2; DNA: TGTGCCAGCAGTTCGGGGACTAGCTGGGGGGCAGATACGCAGTATTTT; CDR3: CASSSGTSWGADTQYF
V: TRBV9; size: .; J: TRBJ2-1; D: TRBD2; DNA: TGTGCCAGCAGCTCAGGGACTAGCGGTTACAATGAGCAGTTCTTC; CDR3: CASSSGTSGYNEQFF
V: TRBV19; size: .; J: TRBJ2-7; D: .; DNA: TGTGCCAGTAGTATGGGGAGGGGGTACGAGCAGTACTTC; CDR3: CASSMGRGYEQYF
V: TRBV5-1; size: .; J: TRBJ1-5; D: TRBD1; DNA: TGCGCCAGCAGCTCCGGGACAGGGGATAGTCAGCCCCAGCATTTT; CDR3: CASSSGTGDSQPQHF
V: TRBV18; size: .; J: TRBJ2-1; D: .; DNA: TGTGCCAGCTCGCCCAACGGGGGGCTTGAGCAGTTCTTC; CDR3: CASSPNGGLEQFF
V: TRBV27; size: .; J: TRBJ2-1; D: TRBD2; DNA: TGTGCCAGCAGTTTATGGGGATTAACGGGAGGCCCAAGCTCCTACAATGAGCAGTTCTTC; CDR3: CASSLWGLTGGPSSYNEQFF
V: TRBV7-2; size: .; J: TRBJ1-6; D: .; DNA: TGTGCCAGCAGCCAAGACCAGGTACCCTCCTATAATTCACCCCTCCACTTT; CDR3: CASSQDQVPSYNSPLHF
V: TRBV11-2; size: once; J: TRBJ1-1; D: .; DNA: TGTGCCAGCAGACCCGTGTGGGGAGGGAACACTGAAGCTTTCTTT; CDR3: CASRPVWGGNTEAFF
V: TRBV9; size: few; J: TRBJ1-2; D: .; DNA: TGTGCCAGCAGCGTAGCGGACAATGATAACTATGGCTACACCTTC; CDR3: CASSVADNDNYGYTF
V: TRBV6-2/TRBV6-3; size: many; J: TRBJ1-2; D: TRBD1; DNA: TGTGCCAGCAGTTACTCCCTGACAGGGGCGGTTGGCTACACCTTC; CDR3: CASSYSLTGAVGYTF
V: TRBV7-9; size: .; J: TRBJ1-1; D: .; DNA: TGTGCCAGCAGCTCCGGGGCGGGGGACACTGAAGCTTTCTTT; CDR3: CASSSGAGDTEAFF
V: TRBV9; size: once; J: TRBJ2-3; D: TRBD2; DNA: TGTGCCAGCAGCGGATGGCGACGGGGGGAAATGGGCACAGATACGCAGTATTTT; CDR3: CASSGWRRGEMGTDTQYF
V: TRBV6-1; size: few; J: TRBJ1-5; D: .; DNA: TGTGCCAGCAGTGAAGCGCTTCCGGGGGGGAGTGGGCCCCAGCATTTT; CDR3: CASSEALPGGSGPQHF
V: TRBV29-1; size: .; J: TRBJ2-7; D: TRBD1; DNA: TGCAGCGTCATTTCTTGGGACAGGGCCTACGAGCAGTACTTC; CDR3: CSVISWDRAYEQYF
V: TRBV5-6; size: .; J: TRBJ2-5; D: .; DNA: TGTGCCAGCAGCTTGGGACAGCAAGAGACCCAGTACTTC; CDR3: CASSLGQQETQYF
V: TRBV2; size: .; J: TRBJ2-2; D: .; DNA: TGTGCCAGCAGAGCTCAGGGGTCGTCCGGGGAGCTGTTTTTT; CDR3: CASRAQGSSGELFF
V: TRBV3-1/TRBV3-2; size: few; J: TRBJ1-3; D: TRBD1; DNA: TGTGCCAGCAGAGGGGACAGCCCTGGAAGCACCATATATTTT; CDR3: CASRGDSPGSTIYF
V: TRBV28; size: .; J: TRBJ2-1; D: TRBD1; DNA: TGTGCCAGCAGTCCGTCGGGACAGGGGGCAATGTACAATGAGCAGTTCTTC; CDR3: CASSPSGQGAMYNEQFF
V: TRBV6-6; size: .; J: TRBJ2-2; D: .; DNA: TGTGCCAGCAGTCCTTACACCGGGGAGCTGTTTTTT; CDR3: CASSPYTGELFF
V: TRBV6-2/TRBV6-3; size: .; J: TRBJ1-5; D: .; DNA: TGTGCCAGCAGTTGGGACTCGAGCAATCAGCCCCAGCATTTT; CDR3: CASSWDSSNQPQHF
V: TRBV30; size: .; J: TRBJ1-5; D: .; DNA: TGTGCCTGGAGCCTACAAGGGGATCAGCCCCAGCATTTT; CDR3: CAWSLQGDQPQHF